The subject of this entry is one T cell receptor (beta chain). The data were taken from a study of shared clonotypes between healthy human individuals. Method: immunoSEQ multiplex PCR; TCRdb's copy keeps in-frame clones and lacks some. The sample has about 1,500,000 clones, roughly 96% seen once. CDR1 is MGHDK, CDR2 SYGVNS, per germline. Trimming took 2 bases from V and 0 from J, leaving 4 bases between them. The CDR3 consists of 14 residues. The gene calls are TRBV25-1 and TRBJ1-4; D ambiguous. This clonotype originated in a man aged 25-40 years in good health. Material: naive CD4+ T cells sorted from blood. The subset here: CD45RA+ positively selected. DNA for the CDR3: TGTGCCAGCAGTGAAAGTGCAACTAATGAAAAACTGTTTTTT. Translated: CASSESATNEKLFF.